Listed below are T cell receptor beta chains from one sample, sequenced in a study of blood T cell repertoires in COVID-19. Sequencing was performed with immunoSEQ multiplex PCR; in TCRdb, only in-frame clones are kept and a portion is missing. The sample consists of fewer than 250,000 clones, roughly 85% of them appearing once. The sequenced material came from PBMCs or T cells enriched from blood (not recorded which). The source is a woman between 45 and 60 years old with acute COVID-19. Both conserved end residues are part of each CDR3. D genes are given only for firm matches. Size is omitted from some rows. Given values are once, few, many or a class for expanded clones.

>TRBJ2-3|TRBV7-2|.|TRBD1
CASSAQGQAFTDTQYF
TGTGCCAGCAGCGCTCAGGGACAGGCTTTCACAGATACGCAGTATTTT
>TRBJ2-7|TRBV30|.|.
CAWKSQGRYEQYF
TGTGCCTGGAAGTCGCAGGGAAGGTACGAGCAGTACTTC
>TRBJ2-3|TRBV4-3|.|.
CASSRGGGGLTDTQYF
TGCGCCAGCAGCCGAGGAGGGGGGGGACTCACAGATACGCAGTATTTT
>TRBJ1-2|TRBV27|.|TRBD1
CASSWSRTGSYGYTF
TGTGCCAGCAGTTGGTCCAGGACAGGATCGTATGGCTACACCTTC
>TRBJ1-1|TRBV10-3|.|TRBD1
CAIRGQGARTEAFF
TGTGCCATCAGGGGACAGGGGGCAAGGACTGAAGCTTTCTTT
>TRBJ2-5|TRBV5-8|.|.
CASSRFPGGWQETQYF
TGTGCCAGCAGCCGGTTCCCCGGGGGATGGCAAGAGACCCAGTACTTC
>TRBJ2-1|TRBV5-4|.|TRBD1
CASSPGDRGRDEQFF
TGTGCCAGCAGCCCGGGGGACAGGGGGCGAGATGAGCAGTTCTTC
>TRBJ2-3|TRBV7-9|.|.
CASSLATAGADTQYF
TGTGCCAGCAGCTTAGCGACAGCTGGCGCAGATACGCAGTATTTT
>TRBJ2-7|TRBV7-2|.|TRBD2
CASSLGAGGYEQYF
TGTGCCAGCAGCTTAGGCGCGGGGGGGTACGAGCAGTACTTC
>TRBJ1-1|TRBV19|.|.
CASTVRIGNTEAFF
TGTGCCAGTACCGTGAGGATAGGGAACACTGAAGCTTTCTTT
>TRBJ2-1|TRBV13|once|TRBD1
CASSTGQRSNEQFF
TGTGCCAGCAGCACGGGACAGCGAAGTAATGAGCAGTTCTTC
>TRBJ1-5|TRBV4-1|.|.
CASSQTVSGVGQPQHF
TGCGCCAGCAGCCAGACAGTCTCCGGAGTAGGGCAGCCCCAGCATTTT
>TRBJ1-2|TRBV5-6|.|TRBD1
CASSLGQGALGSGYTF
TGTGCCAGCAGCTTGGGACAGGGGGCGCTGGGGTCTGGCTACACCTTC
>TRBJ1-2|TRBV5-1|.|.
CASSLDRPEGYTF
TGCGCCAGCAGCTTGGACAGGCCGGAGGGCTACACCTTC
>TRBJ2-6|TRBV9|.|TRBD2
CASSERTSGGAVGANVLTF
TGTGCCAGCAGCGAGCGGACTAGCGGGGGGGCGGTTGGGGCCAACGTCCTGACTTTC
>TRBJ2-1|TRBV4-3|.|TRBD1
CASSLTGARYNEQFF
TGCGCCAGCAGCCTAACAGGGGCTAGGTACAATGAGCAGTTCTTC
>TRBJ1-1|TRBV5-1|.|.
CASSEAGEGEAFF
TGCGCCAGCAGCGAAGCAGGGGAAGGTGAAGCTTTCTTT
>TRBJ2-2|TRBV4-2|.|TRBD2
CASSGNSGGASGELFF
TGTGCCAGCAGCGGGAATAGCGGGGGGGCCTCCGGGGAGCTGTTTTTT
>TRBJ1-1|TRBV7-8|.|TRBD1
CASSLPTGTGGPDTEAFF
TGTGCCAGCAGCTTACCGACCGGGACAGGGGGCCCAGACACTGAAGCTTTCTTT
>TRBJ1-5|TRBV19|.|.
CASSIRGRGGNQPQHF
TGTGCCAGTAGTATACGGGGAAGAGGGGGAAATCAGCCCCAGCATTTT
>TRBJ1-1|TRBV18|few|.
CASSKANTEAFF
TGTGCCAGCTCGAAAGCGAACACTGAAGCTTTCTTT
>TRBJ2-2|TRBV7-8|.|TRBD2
CASSARTSVNTGELFF
TGTGCCAGCAGCGCCCGGACTAGCGTTAACACCGGGGAGCTGTTTTTT
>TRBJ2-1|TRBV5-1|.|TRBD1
CASSWGQGFSYNEQFF
TGCGCCAGCAGCTGGGGACAGGGGTTCTCCTACAATGAGCAGTTCTTC
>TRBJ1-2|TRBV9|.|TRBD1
CASSVVADRVYGYTF
TGTGCCAGCAGCGTAGTTGCGGACAGGGTCTATGGCTACACCTTC
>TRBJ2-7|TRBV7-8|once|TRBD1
CASRDRAELYEQYF
TGTGCCAGCAGAGACAGGGCCGAACTCTACGAGCAGTACTTC
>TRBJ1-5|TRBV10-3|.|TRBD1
CAISGQGGQPQHF
TGTGCCATCAGTGGACAGGGAGGCCAGCCCCAGCATTTT
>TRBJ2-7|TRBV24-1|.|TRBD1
CATSDGQVPEQYF
TGTGCCACCAGTGATGGACAGGTCCCCGAGCAGTACTTC
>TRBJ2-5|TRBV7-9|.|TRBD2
CASSSTSGGQETQYF
TGTGCCAGCAGCTCGACTAGCGGGGGCCAAGAGACCCAGTACTTC
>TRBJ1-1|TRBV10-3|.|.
CAISVGVTEAFF
TGTGCCATCAGTGTAGGGGTCACTGAAGCTTTCTTT
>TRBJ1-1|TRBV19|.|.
CASSLTPGSNTEAFF
TGTGCCAGTAGTTTGACCCCGGGATCGAACACTGAAGCTTTCTTT
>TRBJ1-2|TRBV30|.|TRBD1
CAWRRTGGALYGYTF
TGTGCCTGGAGGAGGACAGGGGGCGCCTTGTATGGCTACACCTTC
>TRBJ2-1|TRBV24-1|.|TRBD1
CATSENRGNEQFF
TGTGCCACCAGTGAGAACAGGGGAAATGAGCAGTTCTTC
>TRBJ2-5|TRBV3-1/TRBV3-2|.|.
CASSATRRETQYF
TGTGCCAGCAGTGCTACACGGAGGGAGACCCAGTACTTC
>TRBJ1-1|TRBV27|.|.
CASSPRQTPEAFF
TGTGCCAGCAGTCCCCGACAGACCCCTGAAGCTTTCTTT
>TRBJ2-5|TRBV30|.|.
CAWRDNQETQYF
TGTGCCTGGAGGGACAACCAAGAGACCCAGTACTTC
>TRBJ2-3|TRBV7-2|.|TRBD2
CASSLNPSGYTDTQYF
TGTGCCAGCAGCTTAAACCCTAGCGGCTACACAGATACGCAGTATTTT
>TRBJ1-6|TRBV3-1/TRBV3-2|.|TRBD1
CASSQELFFRDREDSPLHF
TGTGCCAGCAGCCAAGAATTATTCTTTCGTGACAGGGAAGATTCACCCCTCCACTTT
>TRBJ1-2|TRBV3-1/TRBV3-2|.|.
CASSQERFLGYTF
TGTGCCAGCAGCCAAGAACGGTTCCTTGGCTACACCTTC
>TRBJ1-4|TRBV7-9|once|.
CASSSALATNEKLFF
TGTGCCAGCAGCTCCGCACTGGCAACTAATGAAAAACTGTTTTTT
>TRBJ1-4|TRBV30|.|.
CAWSSDSFNEKLFF
TGTGCCTGGTCCTCGGACAGCTTTAATGAAAAACTGTTTTTT
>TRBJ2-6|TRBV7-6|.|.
CASSPGVSGANVLTF
TGTGCCAGCAGCCCCGGGGTAAGCGGGGCCAACGTCCTGACTTTC
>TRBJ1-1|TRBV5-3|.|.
CARTLRPCHARDTEAFF
TGTGCCAGAACCCTAAGACCCTGCCATGCGAGGGACACTGAAGCTTTCTTT
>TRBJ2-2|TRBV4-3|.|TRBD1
CASSQERTGSANTGELFF
TGCGCCAGCAGCCAAGAGCGGACAGGGTCAGCGAACACCGGGGAGCTGTTTTTT
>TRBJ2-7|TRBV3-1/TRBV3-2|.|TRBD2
CASSQDLRGNYEQYF
TGTGCCAGCAGCCAAGATCTGCGGGGGAACTACGAGCAGTACTTC